This record looks at one T cell receptor (beta chain) sequence and its context. No cognate antigen has been identified for it. It has no much larger one-base neighbor in the sample; base qualities were not kept. The germline V gene provides CDR1 SGHTA and CDR2 FQGNSA. V drops 4 bases and J drops 3 bases, leaving 13 bases in between. The CDR3 numbers 14 residues from cysteine through phenylalanine. Of the read, only the CDR3 DNA is kept; its 42 bases are in frame from base 1. The donors were healthy, HIV-negative adults with no recently reported acute infections or vaccinations. Only Caucasian adults living in Nashville, Tennessee, USA were represented among the donors. CD4+ T cells were enriched through magnetic negative selection, after which naive cells were positively selected on CD45RA and the remaining negative fraction served as the memory subset. Blood was collected by leukapheresis, and PBMCs were isolated by Ficoll-Histopaque density gradient centrifugation and then cryopreserved in liquid nitrogen vapor phase. Purity and quantity of every magnetically sorted T cell population were checked by analytical flow cytometry. Genomic DNA was isolated from every sorted fraction and measured by UV absorbance on a Nanodrop 2000c.

TCR CDR3 regions were amplified from genomic DNA by multiplex PCR using the deep immunoSEQ assay. Genomic DNA extracted from each cell subset was distributed evenly over all wells of several immunoSEQ 96-well plates, and each plate served as one replicate. For sorted subsets, each replicate PCR was loaded with about 0.2 ug genomic DNA, equivalent to 25,000 to 30,000 T cell genomes. The purified libraries were quantified using a Qubit 3.0 fluorometer, sized with a Bioanalyzer 2100, and then quantified again using the KAPA Library Quantification kit. Every immunoSEQ 96-well plate was sequenced on a dedicated single-read 150-cycle Illumina NextSeq 550 flow cell. In the source study's methods: The immunoSEQ output contained only junctional sequences without quality scores, so filtering could not match that applied to full-length reads. To assign V/J genes and CDR3, sequences were annotated using PyIR, a Python wrapper for IgBLAST v1.9, with IMGT germline references. Reads with weak V/J assignments (E-value above 1e-6), missing CDR3, stop codons, out-of-frame junctions, or ambiguous translated residues were removed. A V3J clonotype was defined by an identical inferred V gene, J gene, and CDR3 amino acid sequence. Percentage overlap between repertoires was computed as shared unique clonotypes divided by the size of the smaller repertoire. Three approaches were used to assess repertoire richness: RTK rarefaction, the Chao1 estimator, and Recon v2.1 estimates of unobserved clonotypes. OLGA was used to compute generation probabilities for all TCRbeta clonotypes that the gDNA method yielded from four donors. TCRdb holds this immuneACCESS table with in-frame rearrangements only. Some clones are missing; in checked studies, unresolved V genes explain under half, and the rest has no known cause. V, J and clone size derive from that table, while D and trimming were established from the DNA sequence. The sample yields some 900,000 clones; 76% were counted once. The ten largest make up roughly 1.5% of the sample.

These data come from a study of shared clonotypes between healthy human individuals (dated by TCRdb to 2018 to 2021). Some background on the complete study: A couple of women and a few men aged 18 to 49 years were included in the cohort. Per donor, three plates each were used for CD4 naive and CD4 memory, two for CD8 naive, and one for CD8 memory. Libraries were prepared and TCR repertoires were sequenced by different laboratories using diverse techniques, in order to increase sequencing depth and limit assay-specific biases. To estimate repertoire size and how much clonotype sharing occurs between individuals, the study deeply sequenced the blood TCR repertoires of five healthy adults. Leukapheresis yielded between about 0.9 and 9.5 billion PBMCs per donor. Findings and caveats that apply to the study as a whole: The genetic and exposure-history diversity represented was limited by the small number of donors. When a handful of donors were compared, the shared fraction of clonotypes was about 5.4% for naive CD4, around 4% for naive CD8, about 2.4% for memory CD4, and 0.4% for memory CD8. Higher generation probabilities were observed for clonotypes shared by all four sorted-subset donors than for non-shared clonotypes. Based on pairwise subsampling, the degree of clonotype sharing among donors was expected to be affected by sequencing depth. Naive subsets generally had larger estimated clonotype richness than memory subsets. Only blood was sampled, and tissue TCR repertoires likely differ from those in blood. Incomplete sequencing was indicated by rarefaction of sorted-subset datasets, despite the large sequencing depth.

The sequencing input was memory CD4+ T cells sorted from blood. The sample's cell subset or site label, decoded: CD45RA-negative fraction. Recombination linked TRBV7-2 to TRBJ2-7; there is no confident call for the D gene. The source of this sequence is a young man in good health. The CDR3 sequence is CASSSIAGNYEQYF. In nucleotide form, the sequence is TGTGCCAGCAGCTCGATAGCCGGAAACTACGAGCAGTACTTC.